Included here is one TCR beta chain sequence, with context. There are 15 residues in the CDR3. Trimming shortened V by 0 bases and J by 2 bases, and 10 bases separated the two germline ends. The germline gives CDR1 LGHNA, CDR2 YSLEER. These data belong to a study of T cell responses to AZD1222 COVID-19 vaccine. The data were produced by immunoSEQ multiplex PCR, yet TCRdb's version contains in-frame clones alone and is incomplete. The sample yields about 150,000 clones, approximately 90% seen once. The chain joins TRBV4-3 to TRBJ1-1; D is unresolved. The receptor comes from an adult in good health. Sequenced here: peripheral blood, sampled on day 0 of AZD1222 vaccination. The CDR3: CASSQDWEDNTEAFF. CDR3 DNA sequence: TGCGCCAGCAGCCAAGATTGGGAGGATAACACTGAAGCTTTCTTT.